This TCR beta chain was sequenced for a study of graft-versus-host responses after intestinal transplantation. Study at large: The transplants performed in recipients were multivisceral, liver-intestinal, or isolated intestinal. Following induction with anti-thymocyte globulin, all recipients were given tacrolimus and steroids for two to three years. Points from the study as a whole: Detection of GvH clones occurred in recipient marrow, and some had their first appearance in ileum or blood. Graft-donor T cell macrochimerism in patients accompanied high graft-versus-host to host-versus-graft clonal ratios in allografts.

On this clone: Its specificity is not known.

The table came from immunoSEQ multiplex PCR; TCRdb's copy has only in-frame clones and leaves some out. Of 90,000 to 95,000 clones detected, roughly 93% appear once; the ten largest clones hold 0.45% to 0.6%. The germline gives CDR1 MNHEY, CDR2 SMNVEV (reference sequence). Trimming took off 3 bases at V and 8 bases at J, with 16 bases between the two ends. The CDR3 totals 14 residues. Here the sequenced sample was unstimulated CD8+ T cells sorted from spleen or lymph node cells, taken before intestinal transplant. The receptor was isolated from a human donor who received an intestinal transplant. V and J are TRBV27 and TRBJ1-2; the D gene is possibly TRBD1 (6 bases). The CDR3 DNA sequence: TGTGCCAGCAGTTTCGGGGGGCAATCTGACGGCTACACCTTC. Translating gives CASSFGGQSDGYTF.